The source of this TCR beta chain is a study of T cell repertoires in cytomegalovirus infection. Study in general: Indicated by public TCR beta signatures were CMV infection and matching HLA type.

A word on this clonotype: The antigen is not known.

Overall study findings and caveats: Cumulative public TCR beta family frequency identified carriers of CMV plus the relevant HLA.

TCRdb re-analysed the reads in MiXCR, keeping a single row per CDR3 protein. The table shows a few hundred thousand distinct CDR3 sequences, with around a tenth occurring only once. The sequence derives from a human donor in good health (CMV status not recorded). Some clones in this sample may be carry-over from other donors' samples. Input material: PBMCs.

The CDR3 DNA is TGTGCCAGCAGCCTAAGCGGACTAGGGGTTTACAATGAGCAGTTCTTC. The encoded protein is CASSLSGLGVYNEQFF. V is TRBV12-3 or TRBV12-4 and J is TRBJ2-1, with 7 positions matching TRBD2. The CDR3 totals 16 residues. Trimming cost V 6 bases and J 4 bases; bases outside gene matches: 12.